This T cell receptor (beta chain) originates from a study of OX40 agonist ivuxolimab in advanced cancers. The assay was immunoSEQ multiplex PCR, and TCRdb's table has in-frame clones only and misses some. The table lists approximately 90,000 clones, around 90% of them singletons, with roughly 8.9% in the top ten. The CDR3 extends over 17 amino acids. Germline V gives CDR1 KGHSH, CDR2 LQKENI. The germline V and J ends were trimmed by 2 bases and 4 bases, with 18 bases remaining between them. This clone was picked up one time. The sequencing used CD4+ or CD8+ T cells sorted from blood, collected in a trial of the OX40 agonist ivuxolimab. The clonotype comes from an adult with an advanced solid tumor such as melanoma, head and neck, liver or kidney cancer. The gene calls are TRBV18 and TRBJ2-1; D perhaps matches TRBD2 (5 bases). CDR3 amino acids: CASSPNVGSVRYNEQFF. CDR3 DNA: TGTGCCAGCTCACCAAATGTTGGTAGCGTGCGGTACAATGAGCAGTTCTTC.